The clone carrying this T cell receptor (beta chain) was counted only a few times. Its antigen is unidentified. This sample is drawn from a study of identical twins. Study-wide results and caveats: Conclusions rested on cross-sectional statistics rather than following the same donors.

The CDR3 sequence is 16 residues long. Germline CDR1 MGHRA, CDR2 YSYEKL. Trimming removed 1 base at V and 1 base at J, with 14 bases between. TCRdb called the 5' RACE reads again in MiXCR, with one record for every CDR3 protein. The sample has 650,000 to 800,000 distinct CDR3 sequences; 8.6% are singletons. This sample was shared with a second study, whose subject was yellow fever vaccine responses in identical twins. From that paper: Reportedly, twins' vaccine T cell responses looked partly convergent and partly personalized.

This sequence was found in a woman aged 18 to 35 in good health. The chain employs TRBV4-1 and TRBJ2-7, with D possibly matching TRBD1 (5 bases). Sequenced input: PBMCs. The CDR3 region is CASSQGIGKGSYEQYF. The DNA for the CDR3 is TGCGCCAGCAGCCAAGGGATAGGGAAGGGGTCCTACGAGCAGTACTTC.